The 9 T cell receptor beta chains below all came from one sample that was sequenced in a study of cytomegalovirus exposure and HLA in healthy donors. Use of 60 Vbeta and 13 Jbeta primers characterized the PCR. The table came from immunoSEQ multiplex PCR; TCRdb's copy has only in-frame clones and leaves some out. The sample holds about 150,000 clones; 80% to 90% are singletons and the top ten take over 1.5%. The source material was PBMCs. The receptors shown here come from a young woman in good health and CMV-seronegative.

The chain links TRBV11-3 to TRBJ2-1; a weak D match, TRBD1 (5 bases). This CDR3 has 18 residues. V lost 0 bases and J lost 4, with 19 bases in between. Germline CDR1 is SGHNT and CDR2 is YENEEA. CDR3 nucleotide sequence: TGTGCCAGCAGCTTAGATAGATGGCAGGGTGGACCATACAATGAGCAGTTCTTC. Its protein is CASSLDRWQGGPYNEQFF.

The table lists this clone with a count of one. This chain joins TRBV19 and TRBJ1-4; 10 bases fit TRBD1. The CDR3 totals 19 residues. The ends lost 5 bases at V and 0 bases at J; junction bases unmatched: 12. Germline CDR1 LNHDA, CDR2 SQIVND (reference sequence). CDR3 amino acids: CASSSTGGARPATNEKLFF. DNA for the CDR3: TGTGCCAGTAGTTCGACAGGGGGCGCGCGGCCAGCAACTAATGAAAAACTGTTTTTT.

The gene calls are TRBV15 and TRBJ1-5; a possible D gene is TRBD1 (5 bases). The CDR3 length is 15 residues. Deletions cut 3 bases from V and 4 bases from J, with 13 bases between. Germline CDR1 reads LNHNV; CDR2 reads YYDKDF (reference sequence). The CDR3 sequence: CATSSGHLRNQPQHF. Written as DNA, the CDR3 is TGTGCCACCAGCAGCGGACACTTGAGGAATCAGCCCCAGCATTTT.

This clone is a singleton in its sample. The chain combines TRBV5-1 with TRBJ2-2; the D gene is possibly TRBD1 (6 bases). The CDR3 spans 13 residues. In germline, CDR1 is SGHRS, CDR2 YFSETQ. Trimming cost V 2 bases and J 6 bases, with 8 bases left between them. The CDR3 sequence: CASSLTGSGELFF. The CDR3 DNA sequence: TGCGCCAGCAGCTTAACAGGGTCCGGGGAGCTGTTTTTT.

V usage is TRBV5-1 and J usage is TRBJ2-3; a weak D match, TRBD2 (7 bases). Germline CDR1 reads SGHRS; CDR2 reads YFSETQ. CDR3 length equals 13 residues. The V and J ends lost 5 bases and 6 bases respectively, with 13 bases between them. The CDR3 nucleotides read TGCGCCAGCAGGGGAGGGGGGGCCGATACGCAGTATTTT. This translates into CASRGGGADTQYF. Full variable domain (rest looked up from reference TRBV5-1 and TRBJ2-3): KAGVTQTPRYLIKTRGQQVTLSCSPISGHRSVSWYQQTPGQGLQFLFEYFSETQRNKGNFPGRFSGRQFSNSRSEMNVSTLELGDSALYLCASRGGGADTQYFGPGTRLTVL.

This clone appeared a few times. The rearrangement joins TRBV6-6 to TRBJ1-5; D is possibly TRBD1 (5 bases). V lost 2 bases and J 3 bases, leaving 8 bases between the germline ends. CDR1 and CDR2 (germline): MNHNY, SVGAGI (reference sequence). This CDR3 has 14 amino acids. The CDR3 sequence: CASSYGRANQPQHF. Here the CDR3 DNA reads TGTGCCAGCAGTTACGGCAGGGCCAATCAGCCCCAGCATTTT.

The V and J genes are TRBV5-6 and TRBJ2-5; D is ambiguous. The J call is uncertain, as TRBJ2-7 better fits the DNA end. In germline, CDR1 is SGHDT, CDR2 YYEEEE. The length of the CDR3 is 13 residues. CDR3 loop: CASSQNPLYEQYF. Here the CDR3 DNA reads TGTGCCAGCAGTCAAAACCCTCTCTACGAGCAGTACTTC.

This chain joins TRBV5-1 and TRBJ2-7, with TRBD2 identical over 8 bases. The V gene's germline CDR1 is SGHRS and CDR2 YFSETQ. The CDR3 runs 16 residues. With V trimmed by 0 bases and J by 3 bases, 8 bases remained unmatched. CDR3 loop: CASSLDGRAGLYEQYF. For the CDR3, the DNA is TGCGCCAGCAGCTTGGACGGGAGGGCCGGCCTCTACGAGCAGTACTTC.

CDR3 DNA sequence: TGTGCCTGGACCCCCGGGACACCTTTCGACACTGAAGCTTTCTTT. Translated: CAWTPGTPFDTEAFF. The chain couples TRBV30 to TRBJ1-1; TRBD1 is a possible D gene (6 bases). The CDR3 covers 15 residues. Germline values: CDR1 GTSNPN, CDR2 SVGIG (reference sequence). Trimming removed 4 bases at V and 3 bases at J, with 18 bases between. Together with reference TRBV30 and TRBJ1-1, the CDR3 gives the full variable domain: SQTIHQWPATLVQPVGSPLSLECTVEGTSNPNLYWYRQAAGRGLQLLFYSVGIGQISSEVPQNLSASRPQDRQFILSSKKLLLSDSGFYLCAWTPGTPFDTEAFFGQGTRLTVV.